The 19 T cell receptor beta chains below all came from one sample that was sequenced in a study of control samples from healthy donors and cancer patients. Profiling relied on immunoSEQ multiplex PCR, and the TCRdb table lists in-frame clones only, not all of them. The sample consists of tens of thousands of clones, more than 80% of them appearing once. The specimen sequenced was blood. These TCRs come from a man over 45 in good health.

The chain employs TRBV2 and TRBJ1-2; D unresolved. Trimming shortened V by 1 base and J by 4 bases, and 4 bases separated the two germline ends. The CDR3 loop spans 12 amino acids. CDR1 and CDR2 from the germline V gene are SNHLY and FYNNEI. In DNA, the CDR3 is TGTGCCAGCAGTGAAGAACCCTATGGCTACACCTTC. Its translation is CASSEEPYGYTF.

This chain joins TRBV7-2 and TRBJ2-5, with TRBD1 matching over 7 bases. This CDR3 has 14 amino acids. V shed 4 bases, J shed 5 bases, and the junction held 7 bases outside the gene matches. Germline values: CDR1 SGHTA, CDR2 FQGNSA. The CDR3 sequence is CASSSPGQWETQYF. The CDR3 DNA follows: TGTGCCAGCAGCTCCCCGGGACAGTGGGAGACCCAGTACTTC.

DNA for the CDR3: TGTGCCAGCAGCTTAGTTGGGAGAAATTCACCCCTCCACTTT. Translation: CASSLVGRNSPLHF. The chain carries TRBV7-2 and TRBJ1-6; D remains ambiguous. Trimming removed 1 base from V and 7 bases from J, with 8 bases in between. Germline V gene lookup returns CDR1 SGHTA and CDR2 FQGNSA. CDR3 length: 14 amino acids. Full variable domain (missing parts from reference TRBV7-2 and TRBJ1-6): GAGVSQSPSNKVTEKGKDVELRCDPISGHTALYWYRQSLGQGLEFLIYFQGNSAPDKSGLPSDRFSAERTGGSVSTLTIQRTQQEDSAVYLCASSLVGRNSPLHFGNGTRLTVT.

The rearrangement uses TRBV6-6 and TRBJ2-7, with 8 bases fitting TRBD1. The CDR3 is 14 residues long. The V and J ends lost 5 bases and 7 bases, in that order; junction bases with no gene match: 10. Germline-derived CDR1 and CDR2 are MNHNY and SVGAGI (reference sequence). CDR3 in DNA: TGTGCCAGCAGTAAACCCCCAGGGGGCCGGGAGCAGTACTTC. Translated: CASSKPPGGREQYF.

About this clone itself: This CDR3 is also generated by other DNA sequences in the sample. In DNA, the CDR3 is TGTGCCAGCAGTTTGCCGGGACCCAACTATGGCTACACCTTC. Residues: CASSLPGPNYGYTF. The chain carries TRBV28 and TRBJ1-2; maybe TRBD1 (5 bases). The CDR3 consists of 14 residues. In germline, CDR1 is MDHEN, CDR2 SYDVKM. V dropped 3 bases and J dropped 2 bases, with 10 bases sitting between them.

The chain carries TRBV29-1 and TRBJ1-2; a possible D gene is TRBD1 (6 bases). The germline V and J ends were trimmed by 7 bases and 8 bases, with 23 bases remaining between them. There are 14 residues in the CDR3. In germline, CDR1 is SQVTM, CDR2 ANQGSEA. CDR3 DNA sequence: TGCAGCGCCTACCCCCTGGACAGAGCTATAGGCTACACCTTC. Its translation: CSAYPLDRAIGYTF.

This chain connects TRBV3-1 (or the pseudogene TRBV3-2) to TRBJ1-2; D possibly corresponds to TRBD1 (5 bases). V was shortened by 0 bases and J by 8 bases, with 16 bases between the two germline ends. The CDR3 extends over 15 amino acids. CDR1 is LGHDT and CDR2 is YNNKEL in the germline V gene (reference sequence). CDR3 protein: CASSQDRERLGGYTF. In nucleotides, the CDR3 is TGTGCCAGCAGCCAAGACAGGGAAAGATTGGGGGGCTACACCTTC.

This chain uses TRBV23-1 with TRBJ2-7; 7 bases align to TRBD2. TRBV23-1 is known as an ORF, though its function is uncertain. J gave up 4 bases and V 6 bases, and 6 bases lay outside the gene matches. There are 13 residues in the CDR3. CDR3: CASSETGGYEQYF. CDR3 nucleotides: TGCGCCAGCAGCGAGACGGGGGGTTACGAGCAGTACTTC.

The chain carries TRBV2 and TRBJ2-3, with 11 bases fitting TRBD2. The germline V gene has CDR1 SNHLY and CDR2 FYNNEI. CDR3 length: 16 amino acids. Losses at the gene ends were 8 bases for V and 4 bases for J; bases not matched to a gene: 11. The CDR3 DNA sequence: TGTGCCAGCCGGTGGATGACTAGCGGGACCCCAGATACGCAGTATTTT. Translation: CASRWMTSGTPDTQYF. Together with reference TRBV2 and TRBJ2-3, the CDR3 gives the full variable domain: EPEVTQTPSHQVTQMGQEVILRCVPISNHLYFYWYRQILGQKVEFLVSFYNNEISEKSEIFDDQFSVERPDGSNFTLKIRSTKLEDSAMYFCASRWMTSGTPDTQYFGPGTRLTVL.

J is TRBJ1-2 and V is TRBV12-3 or TRBV12-4, with D perhaps matching TRBD1 (5 bases). This CDR3 is built from 12 residues. The V gene lost 6 bases and the J gene lost 4 bases, with 9 bases spanning the gap. CDR3 coding DNA: TGTGCCAGCAGAGGGGACGGCTATGGCTACACCTTC. Its protein product is CASRGDGYGYTF.

This chain links TRBV21-1 with TRBJ2-1; the table gives TRBD2 as D, unverified against the DNA. TRBV21-1 is labeled a pseudogene. The CDR3 runs to 16 residues. CDR3 coding DNA: TGTGCCAGCACCCCGGGACTAGCCGGGATACTGGATGAGCAGTTCTTC. Its translation: CASTPGLAGILDEQFF.

The CDR3 loop reads CASNPGQNPGNTIYF. CDR3 coding DNA: TGTGCCAGCAACCCCGGGCAAAACCCTGGAAACACCATATATTTT. The gene calls are TRBV7-9 and TRBJ1-3, with D unresolved. CDR1 is SEHNR, CDR2 FQNEAQ, per germline (reference sequence). The germline V and J ends were trimmed by 7 bases and 2 bases, with 15 bases remaining between them. The CDR3 length is 15 residues.

This clone appeared a single time. This chain connects TRBV6-5 to TRBJ2-3; TRBD2 matches at 8 bases. V was clipped by 2 bases and J by 0 bases; unmatched bases: 4. CDR3 length equals 16 residues. From germline, CDR1 is MNHEY and CDR2 SVGAGI. The CDR3 loop is CASSYALAGSTDTQYF. As DNA, the CDR3 is TGTGCCAGCAGTTACGCGCTAGCGGGTAGCACAGATACGCAGTATTTT.

The V call is TRBV12-5, the J call TRBJ2-5; D is tentatively TRBD1 or TRBD2 (7 bases each). V gave up 0 bases and J gave up 4 bases, with 12 bases separating them. This CDR3 region has 15 residues. CDR1 and CDR2 from the germline V gene are LGHNT and FRNRAP. This chain's CDR3 is CASGLVGRGRETQYF. The CDR3 DNA reads TGTGCTAGTGGTTTGGTAGGGAGGGGGCGAGAGACCCAGTACTTC.

The chain links TRBV28 to TRBJ1-2; D might be TRBD1 (6 bases). V lost 5 bases to trimming and J lost 10 bases, with 23 bases between them. Germline lookup yields CDR1 MDHEN and CDR2 SYDVKM. CDR3 length: 15 amino acids. CDR3 residues: CASSTPRRGKDDYTF. The DNA for the CDR3 is TGTGCCAGCAGTACCCCGAGAAGGGGGAAGGATGACTACACCTTC.

The chain joins TRBV11-2 to TRBJ1-1; D may be TRBD1 (5 bases). This CDR3 spans 16 amino acids. V was clipped by 5 bases and J by 0 bases, with 16 bases between them. From germline, CDR1 is SGHAT and CDR2 FQNNGV. CDR3 region: CASSPGEGNMNTEAFF. As DNA, the CDR3 is TGTGCCAGCAGCCCCGGGGAGGGGAACATGAACACTGAAGCTTTCTTT.

The V gene is TRBV19, the J gene TRBJ1-1; no definite D call. From germline, CDR1 is LNHDA and CDR2 SQIVND (reference sequence). The CDR3 sequence is 13 residues long. V shed 5 bases and J shed 1 base, with 8 bases lying between them. Written as DNA, the CDR3 is TGTGCCAGTAGTCCCCAATGGAACACTGAAGCTTTCTTT. The encoded protein is CASSPQWNTEAFF. The whole variable domain, filled in from reference TRBV19 and TRBJ1-1, reads DGGITQSPKYLFRKEGQNVTLSCEQNLNHDAMYWYRQDPGQGLRLIYYSQIVNDFQKGDIAEGYSVSREKKESFPLTVTSAQKNPTAFYLCASSPQWNTEAFFGQGTRLTVV.

The chain uses TRBV10-2 and TRBJ2-3; D unresolved. The CDR3 is 14 residues long. V dropped 8 bases and J dropped 4 bases, with 16 bases sitting between them. Germline V gene sequence: CDR1 WSHSY, CDR2 SAAADI. This CDR3 reads CASCHSPGSDTQYF. CDR3 in DNA: TGCGCCAGCTGCCATAGCCCCGGCTCAGATACGCAGTATTTT.

The chain has TRBV11-3 and TRBJ1-1; D may be TRBD1 (6 bases). Trimming removed 3 bases at V and 2 bases at J, with 22 bases between. CDR1 is SGHNT and CDR2 is YENEEA in the germline V gene. The CDR3 has 18 amino acids. Here the CDR3 DNA reads TGTGCCAGCAGCTTGAGTGCTTCTCAAACAGGGACAAACACTGAAGCTTTCTTT. This codes for CASSLSASQTGTNTEAFF.